This entry features one T cell receptor (beta chain) sequence. Antigen specificity is unknown. With 60 Vbeta and 13 Jbeta primers, the PCR was carried out. Clones were sequenced by immunoSEQ multiplex PCR, and TCRdb holds only the in-frame ones, with some missing. The sample lists 150,000 to 160,000 clones; under 85% were seen once. This specimen belongs to a study of cytomegalovirus exposure and HLA in healthy donors. Study-level findings and limits: In vitro assays verified that three CMV-associated chains recognized CMV antigens specifically. The listing of roughly 160 TCR beta chains classed them as cytomegalovirus-associated.

The source of this sequence is a man between 18 and 29 years old in good health and CMV-seronegative. The specimen was PBMCs.

Here the CDR3 reads CASSPRLAPGDTQYF. CDR3 in DNA: TGTGCCAGCAGCCCCCGACTAGCTCCGGGAGATACGCAGTATTTT. The rearrangement uses TRBV7-9 and TRBJ2-3; TRBD2 aligns across 7 bases. The CDR3 is 15 residues long. Looked up from germline, CDR1 is SEHNR and CDR2 is FQNEAQ (reference sequence). After removal of 5 bases from V and 5 bases from J, the junction contained 10 bases not matched to a gene. The entire variable domain, with the rest obtained from reference TRBV7-9 and TRBJ2-3, is as follows: DTGVSQNPRHKITKRGQNVTFRCDPISEHNRLYWYRQTLGQGPEFLTYFQNEAQLEKSRLLSDRFSAERPKGSFSTLEIQRTEQGDSAMYLCASSPRLAPGDTQYFGPGTRLTVL.